The next 19 T cell receptor beta chains were all read from a single sample in a study of neurological immune-mediated disorders. TCRdb itself ran the 5' RACE reads through MiXCR, one entry per CDR3 protein. Of roughly 25,000 distinct CDR3 sequences in the sample, more than 6% are singletons; the top ten hold 4.8%. The sample comprised PBMCs. Every receptor here comes from a woman aged 40 to 50 in good health.

Relative to its sample, this clonotype is medium-sized. This chain joins TRBV20-1 and TRBJ2-5; 7 bases agree with TRBD1. The germline V gene has CDR1 DFQATT and CDR2 SNEGSKA (reference sequence). V shed 5 bases and J 5 bases; nucleotides not matched to a gene: 14. The CDR3 covers 15 residues. In DNA form, the CDR3 reads TGCAGTGCTGTAAGCCCGACAGGGCCGGAGGAGACCCAGTACTTC. This sequence encodes CSAVSPTGPEETQYF.

This clonotype was recorded at least ten times. The genes are TRBV6-5 and TRBJ2-1; 8 bases match TRBD1. Losses at the gene ends were 5 bases for V and 6 bases for J; bases not matched to a gene: 6. Germline V gene sequence: CDR1 MNHEY, CDR2 SVGAGI. The CDR3 consists of 14 residues. The CDR3 reads CASSQGAGANEQFF. DNA for the CDR3: TGTGCCAGCAGTCAGGGGGCAGGGGCCAATGAGCAGTTCTTC.

The sample holds many counts of this clonotype. The CDR3: CASTPGDRGGVLTF. CDR3 DNA sequence: TGTGCCAGCACCCCCGGGGACAGGGGTGGCGTCCTGACTTTC. The chain uses TRBV6-1 and TRBJ2-6; 10 bases match TRBD1. The CDR3 sequence is 14 residues long. Germline loops: CDR1 MNHNS, CDR2 SASEGT. Germline trimming cut 7 bases from V and 12 bases from J; bases unmatched to any gene: 9.

This clonotype came up many times. The chain carries TRBV20-1 and TRBJ1-1, with unresolved D. CDR3 length: 12 residues. Germline V gene data show CDR1 as DFQATT and CDR2 as SNEGSKA (reference sequence). V was cut by 6 bases and J by 3 bases, with 11 bases left in between. Written as DNA, the CDR3 is TGCAGTGCCCTTCCCCCGGACACTGAAGCTTTCTTT. It is translated as CSALPPDTEAFF.

Sample share makes this clonotype medium-sized. This rearrangement joins TRBV3-1 to TRBJ2-7; 9 nucleotides line up with TRBD1. V lost 5 bases, J lost 2 bases, and 4 bases stayed unmatched. The CDR3 is 14 amino acids. CDR1 is LGHDT, CDR2 YNNKEL, per germline (reference sequence). CDR3 sequence reads: CASSNRDRAYEQYF. DNA for the CDR3: TGTGCCAGCAGCAACCGGGACAGGGCCTACGAGCAGTACTTC.

This clonotype was recorded many times. The chain combines TRBV7-2 with TRBJ2-7; no clear D. This CDR3 spans 15 amino acids. Germline CDR1 and CDR2: SGHTA and FQGNSA. V was clipped by 5 bases and J by 1 base, with 15 bases between them. CDR3 bases: TGTGCCAGCAGCCCAGAGAGACTGACTTCCTACGAGCAGTACTTC. Residues: CASSPERLTSYEQYF.

The J gene is TRBJ2-5, the V gene TRBV7-2, with 7 bases lining up with TRBD2. V shed 8 bases and J 5 bases; nucleotides not matched to a gene: 2. The CDR3 is 11 amino acids. Per germline, CDR1 SGHTA and CDR2 FQGNSA. Here the CDR3 reads CASPGGETQYF. In DNA form, the CDR3 reads TGTGCCAGCCCCGGGGGGGAGACCCAGTACTTC.

There are many counts of this clonotype. V usage is TRBV4-2 and J usage is TRBJ2-3; possible D gene TRBD2, 6 bases. The CDR3 has 15 residues. Germline loops: CDR1 LGHNA, CDR2 YNFKEQ. Between the trimmed V and J ends, which lost 2 bases and 3 bases, there was a span of 12 bases. CDR3 sequence: CASSQYVRETDTQYF. The CDR3 DNA reads as TGTGCCAGCAGCCAATACGTTCGGGAGACAGATACGCAGTATTTT.

This clonotype has at least ten counts. The J gene is TRBJ1-2, the V gene TRBV9, with D unclear. CDR1 is SGDLS, CDR2 YYNGEE, per germline. This CDR3 has 14 amino acids. The V and J ends lost 2 bases and 4 bases respectively, with 12 bases between them. The CDR3 DNA reads as TGTGCCAGCAGCGTCTCACAGAGCGGCTATGGCTACACCTTC. Translated: CASSVSQSGYGYTF.

This clonotype was detected ten times or more. This chain connects TRBV29-1 to TRBJ1-3; weak D call: TRBD1 (5 bases). Trimming stripped 6 bases from V and 0 bases from J, with 15 bases between. Per germline, CDR1 SQVTM and CDR2 ANQGSEA. CDR3 length: 15 residues. The CDR3 spells CSVDRGDPSGNTIYF. CDR3 DNA: TGCAGCGTCGACCGGGGGGACCCCTCTGGAAACACCATATATTTT. Looking up the rest from reference TRBV29-1 and TRBJ1-3 gives the full variable domain: SAVISQKPSRDICQRGTSLTIQCQVDSQVTMMFWYRQQPGQSLTLIATANQGSEATYESGFVIDKFPISRPNLTFSTLTVSNMSPEDSSIYLCSVDRGDPSGNTIYFGEGSWLTVV.

This clonotype was recorded many times. This chain connects TRBV7-6 to TRBJ1-1; D gene unclear. This CDR3 comprises 16 residues. Per germline, CDR1 SGHVS and CDR2 FNYEAQ. Between the trimmed V and J ends, which lost 2 bases and 0 bases, there was a span of 13 bases. CDR3 sequence reads: CASSLNPGGVNTEAFF. CDR3 coding DNA: TGTGCCAGCAGCTTAAATCCAGGCGGGGTGAACACTGAAGCTTTCTTT.

This clonotype is labeled as medium-sized. This chain uses TRBV4-3 with TRBJ2-7; D remains unclear. V lost 1 base and J 0 bases, leaving 10 bases between the germline ends. CDR3 size: 15 residues. CDR1 LGHNA and CDR2 YSLEER come from the germline V gene. The CDR3 is CASSQGRSSSYEQYF. CDR3 DNA sequence: TGCGCCAGCAGCCAAGGGCGGTCATCCTCCTACGAGCAGTACTTC.

Relative to its sample, this clonotype is medium-sized. The chain joins TRBV4-1 to TRBJ1-6, with a weak D call TRBD1 (5 bases). V lost 0 bases to trimming and J lost 9 bases, with 12 bases between them. In germline, CDR1 is MGHRA, CDR2 YSYEKL. The CDR3 extends over 15 amino acids. The CDR3 spells CASSQEGVLSSPLHF. DNA of the CDR3: TGCGCCAGCAGCCAAGAGGGGGTACTGAGTTCACCCCTCCACTTT.

This clonotype occurred many times. The chain recombines TRBV7-8 with TRBJ1-2; weak D call: TRBD1 (5 bases). The germline V and J ends were trimmed by 5 bases and 2 bases, with 9 bases remaining between them. This CDR3 region has 13 residues. CDR1 and CDR2 (germline): SGHVS, FQNEAQ. CDR3 sequence: CASSRTQNYGYTF. DNA for the CDR3: TGTGCCAGCAGCCGGACACAGAACTATGGCTACACCTTC. Combining the CDR3 with reference TRBV7-8 and TRBJ1-2 gives the whole variable domain GAGVSQSPRYKVAKRGQDVALRCDPISGHVSLFWYQQALGQGPEFLTYFQNEAQLDKSGLPSDRFFAERPEGSVSTLKIQRTQQEDSAVYLCASSRTQNYGYTFGSGTRLTVV.

This clonotype was found many times. This chain joins TRBV5-1 and TRBJ2-5; D may match TRBD1 or TRBD2 (5 bases each). This CDR3 comprises 16 residues. CDR1 SGHRS and CDR2 YFSETQ come from the germline V gene. Trimming shortened V by 0 bases and J by 2 bases, and 14 bases separated the two germline ends. The CDR3 DNA is TGCGCCAGCAGCTTGGCCCCGGGACGGGGACAAGAGACCCAGTACTTC. This sequence encodes CASSLAPGRGQETQYF.

This clonotype was found many times. The gene calls are TRBV28 and TRBJ1-2; the D is unclear. From germline, CDR1 is MDHEN and CDR2 SYDVKM. The CDR3 spans 13 residues. The ends were cut back, 3 bases at V and 4 bases at J, with 9 bases in the middle. In DNA form, the CDR3 reads TGTGCCAGCAGTTTTCCAGCCCTCTATGGCTACACCTTC. The encoded protein is CASSFPALYGYTF.

This clonotype has at least ten counts. The chain links TRBV20-1 to TRBJ2-6, with no clear D. CDR1 and CDR2 (germline): DFQATT, SNEGSKA (reference sequence). V gave up 0 bases and J gave up 3 bases, with 9 bases separating them. This CDR3 region has 15 residues. In DNA, the CDR3 is TGCAGTGCTAGAGAAAGGGTTAGTGGGGCCAACGTCCTGACTTTC. Protein product: CSARERVSGANVLTF.

The chain carries TRBV5-1 and TRBJ2-2; maybe TRBD2 (5 bases). Germline V gives CDR1 SGHRS, CDR2 YFSETQ. Trimming shortened V by 7 bases and J by 10 bases, and 20 bases separated the two germline ends. This CDR3 has 14 amino acids. In DNA form, the CDR3 reads TGCGCCAGCTTCTTCGGTAGCGTCGCCGAGGAGCTGTTTTTT. It is translated as CASFFGSVAEELFF.

This clonotype was counted ten times or more. V usage is TRBV29-1 and J usage is TRBJ2-1, with TRBD2 matching 7 bases. There are 15 residues in the CDR3. CDR1 is SQVTM and CDR2 is ANQGSEA in the germline V gene. V shed 1 base, J shed 5 bases, and the junction held 8 bases outside the gene matches. In nucleotides, the CDR3 is TGCAGCGTTGAAGGAGAGGGAGGGGACCACAATGAGCAGTTCTTC. As protein: CSVEGEGGDHNEQFF.